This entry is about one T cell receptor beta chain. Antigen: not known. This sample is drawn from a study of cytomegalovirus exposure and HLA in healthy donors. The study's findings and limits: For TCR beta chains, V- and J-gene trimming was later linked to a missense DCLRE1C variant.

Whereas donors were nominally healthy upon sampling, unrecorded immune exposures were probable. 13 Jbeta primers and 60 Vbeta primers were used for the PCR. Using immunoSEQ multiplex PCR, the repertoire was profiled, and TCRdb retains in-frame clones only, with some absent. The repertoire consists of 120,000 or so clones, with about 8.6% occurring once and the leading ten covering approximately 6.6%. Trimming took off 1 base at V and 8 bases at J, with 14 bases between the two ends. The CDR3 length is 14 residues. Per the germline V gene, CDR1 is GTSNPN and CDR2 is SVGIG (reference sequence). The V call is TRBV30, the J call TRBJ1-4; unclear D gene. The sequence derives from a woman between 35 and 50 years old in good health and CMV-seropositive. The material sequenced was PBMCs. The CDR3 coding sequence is TGTGCCTGGAGTGGACTGCGAGGAAGGGAAAAACTGTTTTTT. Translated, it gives CAWSGLRGREKLFF.